The 24 T cell receptor beta chains reported below all come from one sample, sequenced in a study of T cells in localized non-small cell lung cancer. The data were produced by immunoSEQ multiplex PCR, yet TCRdb's version contains in-frame clones alone and is incomplete. This sample has tens of thousands of clones, with about 87% found just once. The input for sequencing was peripheral blood, taken before any cancer treatment. The receptors originated from a man aged 18 to 49 with stage I lung adenocarcinoma.

V is TRBV4-1 and J is TRBJ1-2; no definite D call. The CDR3 spans 14 residues. V lost 3 bases and J 2 bases, leaving 10 bases between the germline ends. Looked up from germline, CDR1 is MGHRA and CDR2 is YSYEKL. Here the CDR3 DNA reads TGCGCCAGCAGCCATCGGGTGAGGAACTATGGCTACACCTTC. The encoded protein is CASSHRVRNYGYTF.

This chain joins TRBV6-6 and TRBJ2-7; TRBD2 agrees at 9 bases. This CDR3 is built from 15 residues. Trimming cost V 5 bases and J 3 bases; bases outside gene matches: 8. Germline V gene lookup returns CDR1 MNHNY and CDR2 SVGAGI (reference sequence). CDR3 nucleotide sequence: TGTGCCAGCAGTGGAACCGGGACTAGCATCTACGAGCAGTACTTC. Translating gives CASSGTGTSIYEQYF.

The V call is TRBV15, the J call TRBJ2-5; D not resolved. This CDR3 region has 13 residues. The V gene's germline CDR1 is LNHNV and CDR2 YYDKDF (reference sequence). The germline V and J ends were trimmed by 1 base and 0 bases, with 3 bases remaining between them. The CDR3 spells CATSRANQETQYF. CDR3 sequence (DNA): TGTGCCACCAGCAGAGCGAACCAAGAGACCCAGTACTTC.

The rearrangement links TRBV4-2 to TRBJ1-3; D not certain. V was cut by 5 bases and J by 0 bases, with 11 bases left in between. Germline CDR1 LGHNA, CDR2 YNFKEQ. The CDR3 sequence is 15 residues long. In DNA form, the CDR3 reads TGTGCCAGCAGCTTGGACGCGAGCTCTGGAAACACCATATATTTT. Its translation: CASSLDASSGNTIYF.

The chain is built from TRBV29-1 and TRBJ1-1; the D gene is possibly TRBD1 (5 bases). The V end lost 4 bases, the J end lost 1 base, and 13 bases lay between the germline ends. This CDR3 is built from 14 residues. In germline, CDR1 is SQVTM, CDR2 ANQGSEA. The CDR3 DNA reads TGCAGCGTTGTCGGCTCGACAGCGAACACTGAAGCTTTCTTT. It is translated as CSVVGSTANTEAFF.

The rearrangement links TRBV19 to TRBJ2-3; 7 bases map to TRBD1. Germline CDR1 is LNHDA and CDR2 is SQIVND (reference sequence). Unmatched junction bases numbered 8, after V lost 5 bases and J lost 0 bases. This CDR3 is built from 16 residues. The CDR3 DNA reads TGTGCCAGTAGTCTCGGGACAGCAACGAGCACAGATACGCAGTATTTT. This sequence encodes CASSLGTATSTDTQYF.

The chain is built from TRBV4-3 and TRBJ2-1, with TRBD2 matching 9 bases. Germline loops: CDR1 LGHNA, CDR2 YSLEER. V trimming: 0 bases; J trimming: 4 bases; junction bases outside the gene matches: 10. CDR3 size: 18 residues. CDR3 DNA: TGCGCCAGCAGCCAAGACCCCCCCGCAGCGGGGGGTTACAATGAGCAGTTCTTC. Translation: CASSQDPPAAGGYNEQFF.

This chain joins TRBV7-2 and TRBJ2-3; TRBD2 aligns across 8 bases. Trimming removed 1 base from V and 2 bases from J; junction bases left unmatched: 8. Germline lookup yields CDR1 SGHTA and CDR2 FQGNSA. The CDR3 length is 17 residues. CDR3 bases: TGTGCCAGCAGCTTAGGGGCAGCGGGGGCCCCCACAGATACGCAGTATTTT. Its protein product is CASSLGAAGAPTDTQYF.

The chain has TRBV29-1 and TRBJ1-2; 10 bases map to TRBD1. This CDR3 is built from 14 residues. The germline V gene encodes CDR1 SQVTM and CDR2 ANQGSEA. The V and J ends lost 7 bases and 4 bases, in that order; junction bases with no gene match: 9. In DNA, the CDR3 is TGCAGCGCACTTGACAGGGGGCTTACCTATGGCTACACCTTC. Amino acids: CSALDRGLTYGYTF.

This clone came up a few times. This chain joins TRBV7-2 and TRBJ1-2, with D perhaps matching TRBD1 (5 bases). This CDR3 is 15 amino acids long. V was trimmed by 1 base and J by 3 bases, leaving 12 bases between them. The germline gives CDR1 SGHTA, CDR2 FQGNSA. The CDR3 loop reads CASSLEVRAYYGYTF. The CDR3, as DNA: TGTGCCAGCAGCTTAGAGGTCAGGGCCTACTATGGCTACACCTTC.

The rearrangement uses TRBV5-8 and TRBJ1-2, with TRBD1 identical over 9 bases. In germline, CDR1 is SGHTS, CDR2 YDEGEE. V dropped 2 bases and J dropped 5; count of bases not matched to a gene: 4. The CDR3 extends over 14 amino acids. CDR3 amino acids: CASSLTGGEYGYTF. The CDR3 nucleotides are TGTGCCAGCAGCTTAACAGGGGGCGAGTATGGCTACACCTTC.

J is TRBJ1-5 and V is TRBV7-8; tentative D call: TRBD1 (5 bases). V gave up 5 bases and J gave up 1 base, with 21 bases separating them. The CDR3 totals 18 residues. Germline V gene data show CDR1 as SGHVS and CDR2 as FQNEAQ. The CDR3 is CASSPRGTGGVSNQPQHF. The CDR3 DNA sequence: TGTGCCAGCAGCCCACGGGGGACTGGAGGCGTCAGCAATCAGCCCCAGCATTTT.

This clone was recorded only once. V is TRBV9 and J is TRBJ2-5, with a possible D match to TRBD1 (6 bases). Germline V gene sequence: CDR1 SGDLS, CDR2 YYNGEE. CDR3 length: 14 amino acids. With 3 bases removed from V and 5 bases from J, the gap between germline ends came to 14 bases. The CDR3 DNA is TGTGCCAGCAGCGCGACAGGTGGGCGGGAGACCCAGTACTTC. Protein sequence: CASSATGGRETQYF.

This clone was counted between two and nine times. V usage is TRBV7-9 and J usage is TRBJ1-1, with D unclear. The CDR3 has 12 amino acids. Germline V gene sequence: CDR1 SEHNR, CDR2 FQNEAQ (reference sequence). Trimming took 4 bases from V and 1 from J, leaving 4 bases between them. The CDR3 DNA sequence: TGTGCCAGCAGCTGGTCGAACACTGAAGCTTTCTTT. It is translated as CASSWSNTEAFF.

Here the CDR3 reads CASSLSGTVTEKLFF. In nucleotides, the CDR3 is TGCGCCAGCAGCCTATCCGGGACAGTGACTGAAAAACTGTTTTTT. This chain links TRBV4-1 with TRBJ1-4; 7 nucleotides line up with TRBD1. CDR1 and CDR2 from the germline V gene are MGHRA and YSYEKL. CDR3 size: 15 residues. Trimming removed 4 bases from V and 7 bases from J; junction bases left unmatched: 9.

The chain links TRBV7-9 to TRBJ2-5; D could derive from TRBD1 or TRBD2 (5 bases each). The V end was cut by 5 bases, the J end by 3 bases, with 16 bases between. CDR3 length: 15 residues. CDR1 SEHNR and CDR2 FQNEAQ come from the germline V gene (reference sequence). Here the CDR3 reads CASSQARGTEETQYF. The CDR3 nucleotides read TGTGCCAGCAGCCAAGCCCGAGGGACCGAAGAGACCCAGTACTTC.

The gene calls are TRBV7-3 and TRBJ2-7; D unclear. Trimming took 2 bases from V and 5 from J, leaving 16 bases between them. Germline V lookup: CDR1 SGHTA, CDR2 FQGTGA. The CDR3 length is 15 residues. The CDR3: CASSLELAPSHEQYF. The CDR3 coding sequence is TGTGCCAGCAGCTTAGAATTGGCCCCTTCGCACGAGCAGTACTTC.

Notes on this clone: The same CDR3 arises from other DNA sequences in this sample as well. The chain combines TRBV5-1 with TRBJ2-3; unclear D gene. Looked up from germline, CDR1 is SGHRS and CDR2 is YFSETQ. V was clipped by 4 bases and J by 0 bases, with 6 bases between them. This CDR3 region has 13 residues. CDR3: CASSITSTDTQYF. CDR3 nucleotide sequence: TGCGCCAGCAGCATTACCAGCACAGATACGCAGTATTTT.

In this sample, this clone turned up once. The chain has TRBV6-5 and TRBJ2-2; D perhaps matches TRBD1 (6 bases). Trimming pared 3 bases from V and 5 bases from J, leaving 16 bases between. Germline V gene lookup returns CDR1 MNHEY and CDR2 SVGAGI. This CDR3 spans 16 amino acids. The CDR3, as DNA: TGTGCCAGCAGTTATTCGCCAGGGGCCTATACCGGGGAGCTGTTTTTT. It is translated as CASSYSPGAYTGELFF.

V and J are TRBV2 and TRBJ2-5; 7 bases fit TRBD2. CDR1 and CDR2 (germline): SNHLY, FYNNEI. Trimming cost V 5 bases and J 2 bases; bases outside gene matches: 2. CDR3 length equals 13 residues. In nucleotides, the CDR3 is TGTGCCAGCAGTTCCGGGAGGCAAGAGACCCAGTACTTC. Amino acid sequence: CASSSGRQETQYF.

The chain uses TRBV10-3 and TRBJ2-5; 14 bases are a match to TRBD2. Germline CDR1 ENHRY, CDR2 SYGVKD. The CDR3 has 15 amino acids. V was clipped by 6 bases and J by 5 bases; unmatched bases: 5. The CDR3 DNA reads TGTGCCATCAGCGGACTAGCGGGGGGACGTGAGACCCAGTACTTC. It translates to CAISGLAGGRETQYF.

V and J are TRBV18 and TRBJ2-5; tentative D call: TRBD2 (6 bases). The V and J ends lost 1 base and 4 bases respectively, with 10 bases between them. CDR1 and CDR2 from the germline V gene are KGHSH and LQKENI. This CDR3 contains 14 residues. The CDR3 nucleotides read TGTGCCAGCTCACCACAAGGGGACTTAGAGACCCAGTACTTC. Translation gives CASSPQGDLETQYF.

V gene TRBV21-1 combines with J gene TRBJ2-6; the listed D gene, TRBD2, was not tested against the DNA. TRBV21-1 is designated a pseudogene. The CDR3 contains 18 residues. The CDR3 sequence is CASSKDPPYSSGANVLTF. The CDR3 DNA is TGTGCCAGCAGCAAAGATCCGCCGTACTCCTCTGGGGCCAACGTCCTGACTTTC.

The rearrangement uses TRBV25-1 and TRBJ1-4, with no clear D. The CDR3 is 14 amino acids. Germline V CDR1 and CDR2: MGHDK, SYGVNS. V lost 8 bases and J 8 bases, leaving 18 bases between the germline ends. The CDR3 coding sequence is TGTGCCAGCGGCCCGACGTCAGAGGGCGAAAAACTGTTTTTT. This gives the protein CASGPTSEGEKLFF.